One and the same sample provided the 20 T cell receptor beta chains below, sequenced in a study of blood T cells in healthy people across ages. A second about 7 to 11 cycle PCR used barcoded and J-beta primers. TCRdb reprocessed the 5' RACE reads via MiXCR and lists one record per CDR3 protein. The table includes approximately 680,000 distinct CDR3 sequences, around 32% detected once. Sequenced: blood. These receptors all stem from a woman over 75 in good health.

This clonotype was observed many times. The chain carries TRBV5-6 and TRBJ2-7; TRBD2 matches 7 bases. The ends lost 6 bases at V and 4 bases at J; junction bases unmatched: 16. CDR3 size: 16 residues. Germline CDR1 reads SGHDT; CDR2 reads YYEEEE. CDR3 bases: TGTGCCAGCACCCCGGGGCGGGGACTACCTATTTACGAGCAGTACTTC. It encodes CASTPGRGLPIYEQYF.

This clonotype was picked up many times. The rearrangement joins TRBV6-1 to TRBJ2-1; 8 bases agree with TRBD1. V shed 3 bases, J shed 4 bases, and the junction held 2 bases outside the gene matches. The CDR3 extends over 14 amino acids. Germline V gene data show CDR1 as MNHNS and CDR2 as SASEGT. The CDR3 DNA sequence: TGTGCCAGCAGTGAGGGACAGGATTACAATGAGCAGTTCTTC. It translates to CASSEGQDYNEQFF.

This clonotype was detected many times. The J gene is TRBJ1-2, the V gene TRBV5-1; 8 bases are a match to TRBD1. V lost 4 bases to trimming and J lost 0 bases; unmatched junction nucleotides: 8. Looked up from germline, CDR1 is SGHRS and CDR2 is YFSETQ. The CDR3 covers 16 residues. CDR3 sequence reads: CASSDRGAGPNYGYTF. Written as DNA, the CDR3 is TGCGCCAGCAGCGACAGGGGAGCAGGTCCTAACTATGGCTACACCTTC.

This clonotype has a handful of counts. Possible read error: a much larger clone is one base away. The genes are TRBV6-1 and TRBJ2-7, with D perhaps TRBD1 (6 bases). Germline-derived CDR1 and CDR2 are MNHNS and SASEGT. The CDR3 extends over 15 amino acids. Trimming removed 1 base at V and 7 bases at J, with 17 bases between. CDR3: CASSEVRTAYNEQYF. CDR3 DNA sequence: TGTGCCAGCAGTGAAGTCAGGACAGCTTACAATGAGCAGTACTTC.

CDR3 coding DNA: TGCAGCGTGGGGGGGGTACTTACGAATACGCAGTATTTT. Residues: CSVGGVLTNTQYF. The chain has TRBV29-1 and TRBJ2-3; the match to TRBD2 covers 7 bases. Germline CDR1 SQVTM, CDR2 ANQGSEA. The junction had 10 bases not matched to a gene; V was cut back by 6 bases and J by 7 bases. The CDR3 contains 13 residues.

At least ten counts were recorded for this clonotype. The chain couples TRBV20-1 to TRBJ2-1; TRBD2 agrees at 8 bases. With V trimmed by 7 bases and J by 9 bases, 17 bases remained unmatched. CDR1 and CDR2 from the germline V gene are DFQATT and SNEGSKA (reference sequence). The CDR3 covers 15 residues. The CDR3: CSVSGGGSIEGEQFF. The CDR3 region has the DNA TGCAGTGTTTCGGGCGGGGGGTCGATCGAGGGTGAGCAGTTCTTC.

A remark on this clonotype: A read error is possible here, since a much larger clone lies one base away. The V call is TRBV5-6, the J call TRBJ2-7, with 10 bases matching TRBD1. Per germline, CDR1 SGHDT and CDR2 YYEEEE. The CDR3 is 15 residues long. The V gene end was trimmed by 4 bases and the J gene end by 2 bases; junction bases not matched to a gene: 6. This CDR3 reads CASSKRTGGAYEQYF. The CDR3, as DNA: TGTGCCAGCAGCAAGAGGACAGGGGGAGCCTACGAGCAGTACTTC.

As regards this clonotype: A much larger clone lies a single base off, so this may be a read error. The rearrangement joins TRBV9 to TRBJ2-5; TRBD2 matches 9 bases. This CDR3 spans 14 amino acids. CDR1 is SGDLS and CDR2 is YYNGEE in the germline V gene. With 2 bases clipped from V and 11 bases from J, the junction kept 10 bases outside the gene matches. DNA for the CDR3: TGTGCCAGCAGCGTGGGACTAGCCGGTGGGGAGCAGTACTTC. Amino acids: CASSVGLAGGEQYF.

The chain is built from TRBV30 and TRBJ1-5; D gene uncertain. The CDR3 sequence is 17 residues long. Trimming stripped 0 bases from V and 3 bases from J, with 18 bases between. Germline CDR1 GTSNPN, CDR2 SVGIG (reference sequence). The CDR3 loop reads CAWSVRRGLIDNQPQHF. CDR3 DNA sequence: TGTGCCTGGAGTGTACGTCGTGGCCTAATAGACAATCAGCCCCAGCATTTT.

Turning to this clonotype: It may be a read error: a sequence one base away is much more abundant. No conserved phenylalanine or tryptophan is present at the end of the CDR3, so a read error is the likely explanation. The CDR3 bases are TGCAGTGCTTTCTCTTTGGGGGGACTTTTAAGAGCTAGCACAGATACGCAGTATGTT. Its translation is CSAFSLGGLLRASTDTQYV. The chain has TRBV20-1 and TRBJ2-3; maybe TRBD2 (6 bases). The CDR3 spans 19 residues. Per the germline V gene, CDR1 is DFQATT and CDR2 is SNEGSKA (reference sequence). Trimming removed 5 bases from V and 0 bases from J, with 27 bases in between.

CDR3 amino acids: CATSTGEGNQPQHF. DNA for the CDR3: TGTGCCACTTCGACAGGGGAAGGCAATCAGCCCCAGCATTTT. The chain is built from TRBV10-3 and TRBJ1-5; 8 bases align to TRBD1. The CDR3 has 14 amino acids. In germline, CDR1 is ENHRY, CDR2 SYGVKD. V lost 10 bases, J lost 2 bases, and 7 bases stayed unmatched.

This clonotype has just a few counts. A clone one base away is much larger, so this may be a read error. This chain joins TRBV6-1 and TRBJ2-1; 10 nucleotides match TRBD1. Per the germline V gene, CDR1 is MNHNS and CDR2 is SASEGT. Unmatched junction bases numbered 17, after V lost 6 bases and J lost 9 bases. The CDR3 length is 17 residues. The CDR3 DNA reads TGTGCCAGCAGGTCGGTCGGGACAGGGGTCAGTAGACGTGAGCAGTTCTTC. This encodes CASRSVGTGVSRREQFF.

This clonotype has ten or more counts. The chain uses TRBV3-1 and TRBJ2-7, with a weak D call TRBD2 (6 bases). Trimming shortened V by 1 base and J by 5 bases, and 18 bases separated the two germline ends. Germline V CDR1 and CDR2: LGHDT, YNNKEL (reference sequence). This CDR3 region has 16 residues. The DNA for the CDR3 is TGTGCCAGCAGCCAAGCGGCATTGGGGGGAAAGAACGAGCAGTACTTC. Its protein is CASSQAALGGKNEQYF.

This chain joins TRBV7-8 and TRBJ2-7; no definite D call. The CDR3 runs to 12 residues. The germline V gene has CDR1 SGHVS and CDR2 FQNEAQ. The V end was cut by 5 bases, the J end by 5 bases, with 10 bases between. In DNA form, the CDR3 reads TGTGCCAGCAGCGGGCCTCAGCACGAGCAGTACTTC. Translating gives CASSGPQHEQYF.

Points on this clonotype: Because it lacks the conserved phenylalanine or tryptophan at the end, this CDR3 is likely a read error. V is TRBV30 and J is TRBJ1-4; D remains unclear. There are 16 residues in the CDR3. The germline V gene encodes CDR1 GTSNPN and CDR2 SVGIG (reference sequence). Trimming cost V 4 bases and J 4 bases, with 19 bases left between them. The CDR3 coding sequence is TGTGCCTGGAACACCGGGATGGGCAGCCGTAATGAAAAACTGTTTTTG. Translating it yields CAWNTGMGSRNEKLFL.

In its sample, this clonotype was seen many times. The chain couples TRBV7-2 to TRBJ2-1; TRBD2 aligns across 13 bases. From germline, CDR1 is SGHTA and CDR2 FQGNSA. The V and J ends lost 5 bases and 8 bases, in that order; junction bases with no gene match: 6. The CDR3 sequence is 15 residues long. The CDR3 region is CASSDRLAGGHEQFF. The CDR3 nucleotides read TGTGCCAGCAGCGATCGACTAGCGGGGGGACATGAGCAGTTCTTC.

This clonotype was seen many times. The rearrangement links TRBV27 to TRBJ2-5; D unresolved. V lost 4 bases to trimming and J lost 2 bases, with 5 bases between them. There are 12 residues in the CDR3. Germline CDR1 reads MNHEY; CDR2 reads SMNVEV (reference sequence). The CDR3 loop is CASSSGQETQYF. CDR3 DNA: TGTGCCAGCAGTTCCGGACAAGAGACCCAGTACTTC.

The chain uses TRBV30 and TRBJ2-1, with D perhaps assigned TRBD1 or TRBD2 (6 bases each). The better agreement between TRBJ2-7 and the DNA end casts doubt on the J call. This CDR3 contains 17 residues. In germline, CDR1 is GTSNPN, CDR2 SVGIG (reference sequence). The CDR3: CAWSVRGAGPSYNEQYF. The CDR3 DNA follows: TGTGCCTGGAGTGTAAGGGGGGCCGGACCCTCCTACAATGAGCAGTACTTC.

This clonotype was seen more than once but under ten times. The CDR3 loop is CASSLGQLNSPLHF. The DNA for the CDR3 is TGTGCCAGCAGCCTGGGACAGCTTAATTCACCCCTCCACTTT. The chain carries TRBV3-1 and TRBJ1-6; 7 nucleotides match TRBD1. The CDR3 consists of 14 residues. J lost 6 bases, V lost 4 bases, and 3 bases had no gene match. CDR1 and CDR2 from the germline V gene are LGHDT and YNNKEL (reference sequence).

Note on this clonotype: This may be a read error: a much more frequent sequence differs by one nucleotide. The V and J genes are TRBV29-1 and TRBJ2-1, with TRBD1 as a possible D gene (6 bases). The CDR3 consists of 12 residues. The germline V gene has CDR1 SQVTM and CDR2 ANQGSEA. With 4 bases removed from V and 13 bases from J, the gap between germline ends came to 17 bases. CDR3 region: CSVGGGSGTQFF. The CDR3 DNA is TGCAGCGTTGGTGGGGGCTCGGGGACCCAGTTCTTC.